This is a list of T cell receptor beta chains from one sample in a study of Ad26.COV2.S vaccination and SARS-CoV-2 variants. Data came from immunoSEQ multiplex PCR; TCRdb stores just in-frame clones and leaves some out. The data hold roughly 510,000 clones, with roughly nine tenths observed a single time. Sequencing was performed on peripheral blood, taken in a trial of Ad26.COV2.S vaccine versus placebo. The receptors were sampled from a person aged 18-60 years who received the Ad26.COV2.S COVID-19 vaccine or a placebo. Each CDR3 is given without its conserved first and last residue.

j_call	v_call	cdr3_aa
TRBJ1-5	TRBV11-1	ASSLDGSNQPQH
TRBJ1-1	TRBV6-1	ASSEDQGLWTEAF
TRBJ2-1	TRBV19	ASRGAGQGSYREQF
TRBJ2-7	TRBV7-9	ASSLGPAGTGEQY
TRBJ1-6	TRBV27	ASSFRGKGSYNSPLH
TRBJ2-2	TRBV2	AGSSPGELF
TRBJ1-2	TRBV7-8	ASSFGRTGGYGYT
TRBJ1-4	TRBV28	ASSLPSPGGEKLF
TRBJ2-2	TRBV7-7	ASSLALAGASGELF
TRBJ2-2	TRBV11-3	ASSPGGLPTGELF
TRBJ1-1	TRBV5-4	ASSIGPSGEAF
TRBJ1-5	TRBV27	ASSLSIRGNQPQH
TRBJ2-1	TRBV2	ASSMERMGGLYNEQF
TRBJ2-7	TRBV21-1	ASSKALAGSGRATLYEQY
TRBJ1-1	TRBV21-1	ASSKSHLTEAF
TRBJ2-7	TRBV19	ASSVGTSGRYEQY
TRBJ2-3	TRBV7-9	ASSSLVNTQY
TRBJ2-4	TRBV7-2	ASSLKGESLAKNIQY
TRBJ2-7	TRBV19	ATRGSGRAYEQY
TRBJ2-5	TRBV6-6	ASSPPRSQETQY
TRBJ2-7	TRBV10-3	AISDQLSSYEQY
TRBJ2-7	TRBV10-3	AISETAMPGLSAYEQY
TRBJ2-4	TRBV30	ARVGAGEDIQY
TRBJ2-2	TRBV6-5	ARGAWGSGGELF
TRBJ1-1	TRBV10-3	ATDPRGLGTEAF
TRBJ1-5	TRBV19	ASSIDSPGQGGGNQPQH
TRBJ2-7	TRBV19	ASSRGRGVTGEQY
TRBJ2-5	TRBV5-1	ASSPQGGQETQY
TRBJ2-1	TRBV7-2	ASLPVAGLNFHEQF
TRBJ2-5	TRBV7-9	ASSRTSGIGETQY
TRBJ1-4	TRBV7-9	ASSFDSRNEKLF
TRBJ2-3	TRBV2	AIRTTTGSGREYSTDTQY
TRBJ2-1	TRBV5-1	ASSILLAGVIDEQF
TRBJ2-5	TRBV5-1	ASSWTAQETQY
TRBJ2-1	TRBV19	ASSIRASSYNEQF
TRBJ1-1	TRBV19	ASSMGRTEAF
TRBJ1-1	TRBV14	ASSQIQGTEAF
TRBJ1-1	TRBV7-3	ASSLSAGTPEAF
TRBJ1-5	TRBV7-9	ASSLSGNQPQH
TRBJ1-2	TRBV27	ASSPTTQINYGYT
TRBJ1-1	TRBV6-1	ASSEYEGVGPGNTEAF
TRBJ2-5	TRBV9	ASSVVAPTPGGGGETQY